The 9 T cell receptor beta chains listed next were all sequenced from one sample in a study of T cell responses to AZD1222 COVID-19 vaccine. Only in-frame clones appear in the TCRdb table, and some are missing; sequencing was by immunoSEQ multiplex PCR. The sample lists 90,000 to 120,000 clones, approximately 89% occurring once. Sequenced here: peripheral blood, sampled on day 0 of AZD1222 vaccination. These receptors were collected from an adult in good health.

The table lists this clone with a count of one. V and J are TRBV7-2 and TRBJ2-2; 9 bases are a match to TRBD1. The CDR3 sequence is 15 residues long. Losses at the gene ends were 5 bases for V and 6 bases for J; bases not matched to a gene: 7. Germline-derived CDR1 and CDR2 are SGHTA and FQGNSA. The CDR3 DNA is TGTGCCAGCAGCCACCGGGACAGGGTGGCCGGGGAGCTGTTTTTT. Amino acid sequence: CASSHRDRVAGELFF.

The chain has TRBV20-1 and TRBJ2-1; tentative D call: TRBD1 (6 bases). Germline loops: CDR1 DFQATT, CDR2 SNEGSKA (reference sequence). The V and J ends lost 3 bases and 10 bases respectively, with 10 bases between them. This CDR3 contains 11 residues. CDR3 sequence (DNA): TGCAGTGCTAGCCGGACAGAGGAGCAGTTCTTC. It encodes CSASRTEEQFF.

This sequence joins TRBV19 and TRBJ2-1; TRBD2 aligns across 13 bases. CDR1 and CDR2 (germline): LNHDA, SQIVND (reference sequence). The CDR3 has 16 residues. The junction had 7 bases not matched to a gene; V was cut back by 6 bases and J by 5 bases. In nucleotides, the CDR3 is TGTGCCAGTAGAAGGACTAGCGGGGGCTCACACAATGAGCAGTTCTTC. Its protein product is CASRRTSGGSHNEQFF.

This clone was recorded once. V is TRBV2 and J is TRBJ1-2; 7 bases map to TRBD1. Trimming at V came to 4 bases and at J to 1 base, leaving 6 bases not matched to a gene. The germline CDR1 and CDR2 sequences are SNHLY and FYNNEI. This CDR3 region has 15 residues. The CDR3 sequence: CASSAQGLHNYGYTF. The CDR3 DNA is TGTGCCAGCAGTGCACAGGGGCTACATAACTATGGCTACACCTTC.

V usage is TRBV2 and J usage is TRBJ2-1; D is unresolved. This CDR3 spans 12 amino acids. Trimming left V 4 bases short and J 4 bases short, with 5 bases between. Germline V gene lookup returns CDR1 SNHLY and CDR2 FYNNEI. This chain's CDR3 is CASSVGYNEQFF. DNA of the CDR3: TGTGCCAGCAGTGTTGGGTACAATGAGCAGTTCTTC.

The chain is built from TRBV5-6 and TRBJ2-2; 9 nucleotides align to TRBD1. The CDR3 totals 18 residues. Germline V gives CDR1 SGHDT, CDR2 YYEEEE. Trimming at V came to 0 bases and at J to 1 base, leaving 7 bases not matched to a gene. The CDR3 loop is CASSLDRGQLENTGELFF. CDR3 coding DNA: TGTGCCAGCAGCTTGGACAGGGGGCAGTTGGAGAACACCGGGGAGCTGTTTTTT.

The chain links TRBV5-4 to TRBJ1-2; possibly TRBD1 for D (6 bases). Germline V gene lookup returns CDR1 SGHNT and CDR2 YYREEE (reference sequence). The CDR3 is made up of 16 amino acids. The V end was cut by 1 base, the J end by 5 bases, with 18 bases between. The CDR3: CASSLRGGVLIYGYTF. The DNA for the CDR3 is TGTGCCAGCAGCTTGCGAGGGGGGGTTTTGATATATGGCTACACCTTC.

J is TRBJ2-2 and V is TRBV19; D possibly corresponds to TRBD1 (5 bases). Germline V CDR1 and CDR2: LNHDA, SQIVND (reference sequence). The ends were cut back, 7 bases at V and 1 base at J, with 13 bases in the middle. The CDR3 runs 15 residues. This CDR3 is CASNQDTLNTGELFF. CDR3 coding DNA: TGTGCCAGTAATCAGGACACATTGAACACCGGGGAGCTGTTTTTT.

In this sample, this clone turned up once. V usage is TRBV10-2 and J usage is TRBJ2-5; 10 nucleotides align to TRBD2. The CDR3 covers 15 residues. Germline CDR1 and CDR2: WSHSY and SAAADI. J gave up 1 base and V 7 bases, and 6 bases lay outside the gene matches. This chain's CDR3 is CASMDVAGGQETQYF. DNA for the CDR3: TGCGCCAGCATGGATGTAGCGGGGGGCCAAGAGACCCAGTACTTC.